This TCR beta chain was sequenced in a study of T-cell memory formation after mild COVID-19. General observations from the study: From day 15 to 85, contracting clones were balanced between CD4 and CD8, whereas later expanders leaned toward CD4+. Most CD4+ clones that shrank were in CM and EM, while CD8+ ones turned up in EMRA.

Using its own MiXCR run on the 5' RACE reads, TCRdb lists one record per CDR3 protein. The sample contains about 55,000 distinct CDR3 sequences, more than 8% of which appear only once. As regards this clonotype: Its matching antigen is unknown.

V was pared by 0 bases and J by 1 base, with 12 bases between. This CDR3 region has 16 residues. Germline CDR1 is LGHNA and CDR2 is YNFKEQ. The chain joins TRBV4-2 to TRBJ1-2; no clear D gene. The sequence derives from a young man who had mild COVID-19 (a few samples of this study predate the infection). Cell type and time point are not known. The sequenced sample consisted of PBMCs or a T cell subset sorted from them (not recorded which). CDR3 in amino acids: CASSQDQLTLNYGYTF. The CDR3, as DNA: TGTGCCAGCAGCCAAGATCAGCTGACCCTTAACTATGGCTACACCTTC.